These 27 T cell receptor beta chains came from one sample sequenced in a study of response to subunit inactivated influenza vaccine. TCRdb analysed the RT-PCR reads with MiXCR anew, one entry per CDR3 protein. The repertoire consists of approximately 700,000 distinct CDR3 sequences, with approximately 14% occurring once and the leading ten covering more than 9%. The specimen was PBMCs from blood, collected 11 to 12 days after vaccination. The receptors shown here come from a man between 45 and 60 years old who received an inactivated influenza vaccine.

A note on this clonotype: A much larger clone lies a single base off, so this may be a read error. V and J are TRBV7-2 and TRBJ2-1, with 9 bases that match TRBD2. Germline V lookup: CDR1 SGHTA, CDR2 FQGNSA. With V trimmed by 3 bases and J by 4 bases, 7 bases remained unmatched. This CDR3 is built from 16 residues. The CDR3 DNA is TGTGCCAGCAGCTTGACTAGCGGAAATGTATACAATGAGCAGTTCTTC. Its translation is CASSLTSGNVYNEQFF. Together with reference TRBV7-2 and TRBJ2-1, the CDR3 gives the full variable domain: GAGVSQSPSNKVTEKGKDVELRCDPISGHTALYWYRQSLGQGLEFLIYFQGNSAPDKSGLPSDRFSAERTGGSVSTLTIQRTQQEDSAVYLCASSLTSGNVYNEQFFGPGTRLTVL.

This rearrangement joins TRBV6-5 to TRBJ2-1; a possible D gene is TRBD2 (6 bases). V was cut by 2 bases and J by 0 bases, with 11 bases left in between. Germline V gives CDR1 MNHEY, CDR2 SVGAGI. CDR3 length: 16 amino acids. The CDR3 sequence: CASSYNSGSSYNEQFF. The CDR3 nucleotides are TGTGCCAGCAGTTACAATAGCGGTTCCTCCTACAATGAGCAGTTCTTC.

The table lists this clonotype with many counts. CDR3 amino acids: CASSQGLADLQETQYF. The CDR3 coding sequence is TGCGCCAGCAGCCAAGGACTAGCGGACCTACAAGAGACCCAGTACTTC. The rearrangement uses TRBV4-3 and TRBJ2-5; 9 positions agree with TRBD2. Germline lookup yields CDR1 LGHNA and CDR2 YSLEER. Losses at the gene ends were 1 base for V and 2 bases for J; bases not matched to a gene: 5. The CDR3 has 16 amino acids.

This CDR3 is CASSFPQGGSMNTEAFF. The CDR3 DNA is TGTGCCAGCAGCTTTCCACAGGGCGGGTCGATGAACACTGAAGCTTTCTTT. This rearrangement joins TRBV12-3 or TRBV12-4 to TRBJ1-1, with a weak D call TRBD1 (6 bases). With 6 bases removed from V and 0 bases from J, the gap between germline ends came to 20 bases. There are 17 residues in the CDR3.

This clonotype was seen a few times. The J gene is TRBJ2-5, the V gene TRBV7-2; TRBD2 matches at 14 bases. The germline V gene encodes CDR1 SGHTA and CDR2 FQGNSA. The length of the CDR3 is 18 residues. The J segment lost 1 base and the V segment lost 0 bases, leaving 4 bases of the junction unmatched. CDR3 in amino acids: CASSLAGLAGATQETQYF. CDR3 in DNA: TGTGCCAGCAGCTTAGCGGGACTAGCGGGGGCTACCCAAGAGACCCAGTACTTC.

This clonotype occurred many times. The chain links TRBV6-2 or TRBV6-3 to TRBJ1-1, with a tentative D call TRBD1 (5 bases). Per germline, CDR1 MNHEY and CDR2 SVGEGT. Trimming removed 2 bases at V and 1 base at J, with 5 bases between. The CDR3 extends over 13 amino acids. The CDR3 loop is CASSYRGNTEAFF. In DNA form, the CDR3 reads TGTGCCAGCAGTTACAGGGGGAACACTGAAGCTTTCTTT.

At least ten counts were recorded for this clonotype. The chain employs TRBV7-2 and TRBJ1-1, with 10 nucleotides matching TRBD1. The CDR3 runs 14 residues. The V and J ends lost 5 bases and 5 bases, in that order; junction bases with no gene match: 5. From germline, CDR1 is SGHTA and CDR2 FQGNSA. CDR3 amino acids: CASSPRQGATEAFF. In DNA form, the CDR3 reads TGTGCCAGCAGCCCCCGACAGGGGGCTACTGAAGCTTTCTTT.

This chain links TRBV20-1 with TRBJ2-5; D gene uncertain. The ends were cut back, 0 bases at V and 2 bases at J, with 19 bases in the middle. The CDR3 runs to 17 residues. CDR1 is DFQATT, CDR2 SNEGSKA, per germline (reference sequence). CDR3 region: CSARDLSPKNPQETQYF. The CDR3 nucleotides read TGCAGTGCTAGAGATCTTAGTCCTAAAAACCCACAAGAGACCCAGTACTTC.

The rearrangement uses TRBV24-1 and TRBJ2-5; tentative D call: TRBD2 (6 bases). The CDR3 covers 15 residues. The germline V gene encodes CDR1 KGHDR and CDR2 SFDVKD. V shed 4 bases and J shed 6 bases, with 17 bases lying between them. CDR3 region: CATSDSGSGGKTQYF. The CDR3 nucleotides read TGTGCCACCAGTGACTCCGGGTCCGGAGGGAAGACCCAGTACTTC.

This clonotype was counted at least ten times. The V call is TRBV4-3, the J call TRBJ2-1, with D hard to call. Germline V CDR1 and CDR2: LGHNA, YSLEER. The V end lost 0 bases, the J end lost 6 bases, and 6 bases lay between the germline ends. This CDR3 has 13 residues. CDR3 DNA sequence: TGCGCCAGCAGCCAAGATCTGGGCAATGAGCAGTTCTTC. The encoded protein is CASSQDLGNEQFF.

The chain recombines TRBV29-1 with TRBJ2-7; D possibly corresponds to TRBD2 (7 bases). CDR1 is SQVTM, CDR2 ANQGSEA, per germline. Trimming took off 4 bases at V and 7 bases at J, with 20 bases between the two ends. This CDR3 is 14 amino acids long. The CDR3 DNA reads as TGCAGCGTTGGGGGGGGGCGGACCTTGAGAGAGCAGTACTTC. Protein sequence: CSVGGGRTLREQYF.

V and J are TRBV5-5 and TRBJ2-7; TRBD1 matches 7 bases. CDR3 size: 15 residues. From germline, CDR1 is SGHKS and CDR2 YYEKEE (reference sequence). Trimming at V came to 4 bases and at J to 2 bases, leaving 9 bases not matched to a gene. The CDR3 DNA is TGTGCCAGCAGCCAATTCCCGGGACAGACCTACGAGCAGTACTTC. This translates into CASSQFPGQTYEQYF. The full variable domain, with the rest looked up from reference TRBV5-5 and TRBJ2-7, is DAGVTQSPTHLIKTRGQQVTLRCSPISGHKSVSWYQQVLGQGPQFIFQYYEKEERGRGNFPDRFSARQFPNYSSELNVNALLLGDSALYLCASSQFPGQTYEQYFGPGTRLTVT.

This clonotype appeared many times. The chain couples TRBV12-3 or TRBV12-4 to TRBJ2-2; 13 bases are shared with TRBD2. CDR3 size: 17 residues. Trimming took 6 bases from V and 2 from J; bases not matched to a gene: 6. CDR3 sequence reads: CASSHQGLAGNTGELFF. For the CDR3, the DNA is TGTGCCAGCAGCCACCAGGGACTAGCGGGAAACACCGGGGAGCTGTTTTTT.

This clonotype was picked up a small number of times. J is TRBJ2-7 and V is TRBV6-1, with TRBD1 matching over 8 bases. The V gene end was trimmed by 5 bases and the J gene end by 0 bases; junction bases not matched to a gene: 6. The CDR3 sequence is 15 residues long. CDR1 is MNHNS, CDR2 SASEGT, per germline. The CDR3 is CASSRTGSRSYEQYF. CDR3 nucleotide sequence: TGTGCCAGCAGTAGGACAGGGTCCCGCTCCTACGAGCAGTACTTC.

CDR3: CANQRDLNTEAFF. CDR3 nucleotides: TGTGCCAACCAAAGGGACTTGAACACTGAAGCTTTCTTT. This rearrangement joins TRBV10-3 to TRBJ1-1, with D possibly matching TRBD1 (5 bases). The CDR3 consists of 13 residues. Germline CDR1 and CDR2: ENHRY and SYGVKD. V gave up 10 bases and J gave up 0 bases, with 12 bases separating them.

V gene TRBV7-9 combines with J gene TRBJ1-5; TRBD1 agrees at 7 bases. This CDR3 contains 14 residues. Looked up from germline, CDR1 is SEHNR and CDR2 is FQNEAQ (reference sequence). After removal of 0 bases from V and 6 bases from J, the junction contained 2 bases not matched to a gene. For the CDR3, the DNA is TGTGCCAGCAGCTTAGCAACAGGGGTTCAGCCCCAGCATTTT. Translating gives CASSLATGVQPQHF. The complete variable domain, with remaining parts taken from reference TRBV7-9 and TRBJ1-5, reads DTGVSQNPRHKITKRGQNVTFRCDPISEHNRLYWYRQTLGQGPEFLTYFQNEAQLEKSRLLSDRFSAERPKGSFSTLEIQRTEQGDSAMYLCASSLATGVQPQHFGDGTRLSIL.

This clonotype was seen only a few times. The chain couples TRBV13 to TRBJ2-3; 11 bases fit TRBD1. The CDR3 consists of 17 residues. The germline V gene encodes CDR1 PRHDT and CDR2 FYEKMQ (reference sequence). V was pared by 3 bases and J by 5 bases, with 10 bases of the junction left unmatched. CDR3 DNA sequence: TGTGCCAGCAGCTTGATTTCCGGACAGGGGGCTGGAGATACGCAGTATTTT. Its protein product is CASSLISGQGAGDTQYF.

This clonotype was counted only a few times. The V call is TRBV29-1, the J call TRBJ1-1; the D is unclear. The CDR3 length is 13 residues. Germline V gene lookup returns CDR1 SQVTM and CDR2 ANQGSEA. The V gene lost 4 bases and the J gene lost 1 base, with 10 bases spanning the gap. In DNA form, the CDR3 reads TGCAGCGTTGTTGGCCTGTGGAACACTGAAGCTTTCTTT. It specifies CSVVGLWNTEAFF.

The chain employs TRBV7-2 and TRBJ2-4; D remains unclear. Trimming removed 1 base at V and 0 bases at J, with 13 bases between. Germline assignment: CDR1 SGHTA and CDR2 FQGNSA. This CDR3 region has 17 residues. The CDR3 loop reads CASSLGPPNLAKNIQYF. In nucleotides, the CDR3 is TGTGCCAGCAGCTTAGGACCGCCCAACCTAGCCAAAAACATTCAGTACTTC. The full variable domain, its missing parts supplied by reference TRBV7-2 and TRBJ2-4, is GAGVSQSPSNKVTEKGKDVELRCDPISGHTALYWYRQSLGQGLEFLIYFQGNSAPDKSGLPSDRFSAERTGGSVSTLTIQRTQQEDSAVYLCASSLGPPNLAKNIQYFGAGTRLSVL.

This clonotype was observed a handful of times. The chain carries TRBV20-1 and TRBJ2-7; the D call may be TRBD1 or TRBD2 (6 bases each). This CDR3 comprises 16 residues. The germline gives CDR1 DFQATT, CDR2 SNEGSKA (reference sequence). Trimming pared 4 bases from V and 0 bases from J, leaving 19 bases between. CDR3 sequence reads: CSAMGRQGQSSYEQYF. For the CDR3, the DNA is TGCAGTGCTATGGGGAGGCAGGGGCAGAGCTCCTACGAGCAGTACTTC.

This clonotype came up a few times. This chain connects TRBV7-9 to TRBJ1-1; D remains ambiguous. Germline values: CDR1 SEHNR, CDR2 FQNEAQ (reference sequence). Trimming took off 3 bases at V and 9 bases at J, with 14 bases between the two ends. The CDR3 is 13 residues long. This CDR3 reads CASSFDGFVQAFF. CDR3 coding DNA: TGTGCCAGCAGCTTTGACGGGTTCGTCCAAGCTTTCTTT. Drawing the rest from reference TRBV7-9 and TRBJ1-1, the complete variable domain is DTGVSQNPRHKITKRGQNVTFRCDPISEHNRLYWYRQTLGQGPEFLTYFQNEAQLEKSRLLSDRFSAERPKGSFSTLEIQRTEQGDSAMYLCASSFDGFVQAFFGQGTRLTVV.

In its sample, this clonotype was seen a few times. The chain carries TRBV27 and TRBJ2-1; maybe TRBD1 (5 bases). V lost 8 bases to trimming and J lost 8 bases, with 10 bases between them. This CDR3 is 11 amino acids long. Germline V gene lookup returns CDR1 MNHEY and CDR2 SMNVEV (reference sequence). In DNA form, the CDR3 reads TGTGCCAGCGGGGCCGTCTATGAGCAGTTCTTC. Its translation: CASGAVYEQFF.

A few counts support this clonotype. The chain employs TRBV29-1 and TRBJ1-5; D is uncertain. The length of the CDR3 is 13 residues. CDR1 is SQVTM and CDR2 is ANQGSEA in the germline V gene. Trimming shortened V by 5 bases and J by 0 bases, and 8 bases separated the two germline ends. This chain's CDR3 is CSVMGNSNQPQHF. The CDR3, as DNA: TGCAGCGTTATGGGTAATAGCAATCAGCCCCAGCATTTT.

This clonotype was found a few times. The rearrangement links TRBV6-5 to TRBJ2-1; D perhaps matches TRBD2 (7 bases). Germline V gene sequence: CDR1 MNHEY, CDR2 SVGAGI. There are 16 residues in the CDR3. Trimming shortened V by 0 bases and J by 4 bases, and 13 bases separated the two germline ends. The CDR3 sequence: CASSYSSGGLYNEQFF. DNA for the CDR3: TGTGCCAGCAGTTACTCGTCCGGGGGGCTTTACAATGAGCAGTTCTTC.

The chain uses TRBV12-3 or TRBV12-4 and TRBJ2-3; 8 nucleotides line up with TRBD1. The CDR3 loop spans 16 amino acids. V dropped 4 bases and J dropped 2; count of bases not matched to a gene: 8. The chain's CDR3 is CASSSVTGGPTDTQYF. In DNA, the CDR3 is TGTGCCAGCAGTTCCGTCACAGGGGGTCCCACAGATACGCAGTATTTT.

CDR3 residues: CASSEVYGYEQYF. The CDR3 nucleotides are TGTGCCAGCAGTGAAGTTTACGGGTACGAGCAGTACTTC. The chain links TRBV6-1 to TRBJ2-7; unclear D gene. There are 13 residues in the CDR3. Germline V gene sequence: CDR1 MNHNS, CDR2 SASEGT. Trimming removed 1 base from V and 4 bases from J, with 8 bases in between.

The chain recombines TRBV11-2 with TRBJ1-2; D might be TRBD1 (5 bases). The length of the CDR3 is 14 residues. CDR1 and CDR2 (germline): SGHAT, FQNNGV. V lost 5 bases and J 4 bases, leaving 14 bases between the germline ends. DNA for the CDR3: TGTGCCAGCAGCCCGACGGACAAAACCTATGGCTACACCTTC. As protein: CASSPTDKTYGYTF. Full variable domain (outside the CDR3, taken from reference TRBV11-2 and TRBJ1-2): EAGVAQSPRYKIIEKRQSVAFWCNPISGHATLYWYQQILGQGPKLLIQFQNNGVVDDSQLPKDRFSAERLKGVDSTLKIQPAKLEDSAVYLCASSPTDKTYGYTFGSGTRLTVV.